This T cell receptor (beta chain) derives from a study of T cell responses to AZD1222 COVID-19 vaccine. Whole-study context: Doses given second, at about 4 or about 12 weeks, were pooled.

Study observations and caveats: Repertoire collection took place solely once the T cell response had peaked. Donor demographics were predominantly white British with a female majority; clonal diversity may be underestimated. Only 5 to 7 AZD1222 recipients were seropositive at baseline.

The repertoire was sequenced with immunoSEQ multiplex PCR; TCRdb's copy has only in-frame clones and lacks some. The sample holds over 150,000 clones, about 90% seen once. As regards this clone: Antigen unknown.

Per germline, CDR1 MNHNY and CDR2 SVGAGI (reference sequence). After removal of 5 bases from V and 5 bases from J, the junction contained 23 bases not matched to a gene. This CDR3 comprises 20 residues. The origin of this receptor is an adult in good health. The sequenced sample was peripheral blood, obtained on day 0 of AZD1222 vaccination. This sequence joins TRBV6-6 and TRBJ2-1; TRBD2 matches at 8 bases. The CDR3 DNA is TGTGCCAGCAGTCATCCTCGGGGGGGCACGGCGGGAGCTAAGAACAATGAGCAGTTCTTC. Translating it yields CASSHPRGGTAGAKNNEQFF.